This entry lists 26 T cell receptor beta chains sequenced from one sample in a study of blood T cells in healthy people across ages (dated by TCRdb to between 2015 and 2016). The library was generated by 5' RACE. Instrument on record: Illumina HiSeq 2500. The second PCR ran for about 7 to 11 cycles and used a J-beta primer mix along with a sample-barcoded 5' primer. TCRdb trimmed the raw reads at Q25, called clones with MiXCR and kept productive beta chains. Here each entry gathers all rows of one CDR3 protein and keeps the most common genes and DNA. This sample is represented by roughly 700,000 distinct CDR3 sequences; 49% of them were singletons. Approximately 32% of the sample goes to the ten largest clones. The sample was blood. These receptors were obtained from a woman aged 60-70 years in good health.

This clonotype was recorded many times. The CDR3 DNA follows: TGTGCCAGCAGCTTCGACTCTGGGGCCAACGTCCTGACTTTC. Its translation: CASSFDSGANVLTF. The chain combines TRBV7-2 with TRBJ2-6; D gene ambiguous. The CDR3 runs 14 residues. Trimming took 3 bases from V and 0 from J, leaving 3 bases between them. Per the germline V gene, CDR1 is SGHTA and CDR2 is FQGNSA.

This rearrangement joins TRBV20-1 to TRBJ2-1; TRBD1 might be the D (5 bases). The J call may be incorrect, as the DNA end agrees better with TRBJ2-7. The CDR3 consists of 17 residues. Looked up from germline, CDR1 is DFQATT and CDR2 is SNEGSKA (reference sequence). CDR3 residues: CSARRDRDLKSYNEQYF. As DNA, the CDR3 is TGCAGTGCTAGAAGAGACAGAGACCTTAAGTCCTACAATGAGCAGTACTTC.

V and J are TRBV28 and TRBJ2-7; TRBD2 agrees at 9 bases. This CDR3 is 14 amino acids long. J gave up 9 bases and V 5 bases, and 11 bases lay outside the gene matches. Per the germline V gene, CDR1 is MDHEN and CDR2 is SYDVKM. The DNA for the CDR3 is TGTGCCAGCAGTATGCTCGCGGGGGGGTGTGGGCAGTACTTC. This translates into CASSMLAGGCGQYF.

Regarding this clonotype: An end of the junction differs from the germline gene, which may be a read error. This sequence joins TRBV7-3 and TRBJ1-2; no reliable D call. Per the germline V gene, CDR1 is SGHTA and CDR2 is FQGTGA. This CDR3 has 13 residues. The CDR3 nucleotides read TGTGCCAGCAGCCCCCGACTGAACTATAGCTACACCTTC. It encodes CASSPRLNYSYTF.

The rearrangement joins TRBV20-1 to TRBJ2-5; D might be TRBD1 (5 bases). Germline V gene lookup returns CDR1 DFQATT and CDR2 SNEGSKA (reference sequence). This CDR3 contains 11 residues. V lost 3 bases, J lost 6 bases, and 8 bases lay in between. Here the CDR3 DNA reads TGCAGTGCTAGTCAGGGAAAGACCCAGTACTTC. As protein: CSASQGKTQYF.

The chain carries TRBV7-2 and TRBJ2-1; D ambiguous. The J call may be mistaken, given a closer DNA end match to TRBJ2-7. CDR1 is SGHTA and CDR2 is FQGNSA in the germline V gene. CDR3 length equals 14 residues. The chain's CDR3 is CASSLHSSYNEQYF. CDR3 nucleotides: TGTGCCAGCAGCCTACACAGTTCCTACAATGAGCAGTACTTC.

The chain employs TRBV4-2 and TRBJ1-5, with 9 bases fitting TRBD1. Germline values: CDR1 LGHNA, CDR2 YNFKEQ. The CDR3 loop spans 15 amino acids. Trimming removed 2 bases from V and 2 bases from J; junction bases left unmatched: 1. CDR3 region: CASSQRDRGNQPQHF. In nucleotides, the CDR3 is TGTGCCAGCAGCCAACGGGACAGGGGCAATCAGCCCCAGCATTTT.

On this clonotype: A much more abundant neighbour one base away suggests this may be a read error. The gene calls are TRBV5-1 and TRBJ2-1; 13 positions agree with TRBD2. The V segment lost 3 bases and the J segment 10 bases; nucleotides outside the gene matches: 16. CDR3 length: 18 residues. Germline V lookup: CDR1 SGHRS, CDR2 YFSETQ. The CDR3 spells CASSSRLAGGLFVEEQFF. CDR3 DNA: TGCGCCAGCAGCTCTAGACTAGCGGGAGGTCTTTTTGTCGAGGAGCAGTTCTTC.

The chain links TRBV4-2 to TRBJ1-2; 8 nucleotides align to TRBD1. The CDR3 covers 15 residues. With 4 bases clipped from V and 4 bases from J, the junction kept 8 bases outside the gene matches. CDR1 LGHNA and CDR2 YNFKEQ come from the germline V gene. In DNA form, the CDR3 reads TGTGCCAGCAGCCTTATGGACAGGGACCCCTATGGCTACACCTTC. Translation gives CASSLMDRDPYGYTF.

The chain is built from TRBV6-5 and TRBJ2-1; 12 nucleotides align to TRBD2. V trimming: 6 bases; J trimming: 6 bases; junction bases outside the gene matches: 6. This CDR3 comprises 15 residues. Germline V lookup: CDR1 MNHEY, CDR2 SVGAGI. CDR3 sequence: CASRPGLAGLNEQFF. The CDR3, as DNA: TGTGCCAGCAGACCGGGACTAGCGGGTCTCAATGAGCAGTTCTTC.

This clonotype occurred a few times. A much larger clonotype is one base distant, so this may be a read error. The chain carries TRBV24-1 and TRBJ2-7, with 9 bases that match TRBD1. Unmatched junction bases numbered 11, after V lost 2 bases and J lost 7 bases. The CDR3 has 16 residues. In germline, CDR1 is KGHDR, CDR2 SFDVKD. The CDR3 nucleotides are TGTGCCACCAGTGATTGGCCCACCGACAGGGGGAATGAGCAGTACTTC. This codes for CATSDWPTDRGNEQYF.

The rearrangement joins TRBV20-1 to TRBJ2-5; D is unclear. The germline gives CDR1 DFQATT, CDR2 SNEGSKA (reference sequence). The CDR3 extends over 10 amino acids. The V and J ends lost 6 bases and 11 bases respectively, with 13 bases between them. Here the CDR3 DNA reads TGCAGTGCCGATAGAAATGAGCAGTACTTC. It specifies CSADRNEQYF.

CDR3 DNA: TGTGCCAGCGCTCATGGCTCTGGGGCCAACGTCCTGACTTTC. This gives the protein CASAHGSGANVLTF. This rearrangement joins TRBV7-3 to TRBJ2-6, with no clear D. Trimming took 8 bases from V and 0 from J, leaving 8 bases between them. This CDR3 has 14 amino acids. The germline V gene has CDR1 SGHTA and CDR2 FQGTGA.

The rearrangement links TRBV27 to TRBJ2-7; D is perhaps TRBD1 (5 bases). Trimming took 7 bases from V and 0 from J, leaving 16 bases between them. This CDR3 spans 15 amino acids. CDR1 MNHEY and CDR2 SMNVEV come from the germline V gene (reference sequence). CDR3 loop: CASTPRALSSYEQYF. The CDR3 bases are TGTGCCAGCACCCCCAGGGCCCTTAGCTCCTACGAGCAGTACTTC.

This clonotype has a handful of counts. The chain has TRBV6-2 or TRBV6-3 and TRBJ2-7; possible D gene TRBD1, 5 bases. The germline V gene has CDR1 MNHEY and CDR2 SVGEGT. The length of the CDR3 is 12 residues. The V gene lost 6 bases and the J gene lost 3 bases, with 9 bases spanning the gap. The CDR3 nucleotides read TGTGCCAGCAGGCACGACAGCTACGAGCAGTACTTC. Translating it yields CASRHDSYEQYF.

The rearrangement uses TRBV4-1 and TRBJ1-2; weak D call: TRBD1 (6 bases). V gave up 1 base and J gave up 4 bases, with 13 bases separating them. Germline V CDR1 and CDR2: MGHRA, YSYEKL. CDR3 length: 15 amino acids. This CDR3 reads CASSQGAGVIYGYTF. CDR3 DNA: TGCGCCAGCAGCCAAGGGGCAGGGGTTATCTATGGCTACACCTTC.

The V gene is TRBV21-1, the J gene TRBJ2-7. TRBV21-1 counts as a pseudogene. This CDR3 region has 11 residues. CDR3 residues: CASSKGGIQYF. The CDR3 nucleotides are TGTGCCAGCAGCAAAGGGGGAATTCAGTACTTC.

The gene calls are TRBV20-1 and TRBJ2-5, with 7 nucleotides matching TRBD1. With V trimmed by 6 bases and J by 11 bases, 18 bases remained unmatched. The CDR3 consists of 14 residues. Germline-derived CDR1 and CDR2 are DFQATT and SNEGSKA (reference sequence). CDR3 in DNA: TGCAGTGCCTCGACCGGGGACAGCGGTGGGGAGCAGTACTTC. This encodes CSASTGDSGGEQYF.

The V call is TRBV5-1, the J call TRBJ1-2, with D possibly TRBD1 on 5 matching bases. The V end lost 2 bases, the J end lost 6 bases, and 14 bases lay between the germline ends. Germline V CDR1 and CDR2: SGHRS, YFSETQ. There are 14 residues in the CDR3. The CDR3 region is CASSFISQGDGYTF. In DNA, the CDR3 is TGCGCCAGCAGCTTTATTTCCCAGGGCGATGGCTACACCTTC. The full variable domain, rest sourced from reference TRBV5-1 and TRBJ1-2, is KAGVTQTPRYLIKTRGQQVTLSCSPISGHRSVSWYQQTPGQGLQFLFEYFSETQRNKGNFPGRFSGRQFSNSRSEMNVSTLELGDSALYLCASSFISQGDGYTFGSGTRLTVV.

The chain couples TRBV6-2 or TRBV6-3 to TRBJ2-4, with 8 bases fitting TRBD2. The DNA matches TRBJ2-7 better at its end, which makes the J call doubtful. Germline assignment: CDR1 MNHEY and CDR2 SVGEGT. The CDR3 runs 14 residues. CDR3 nucleotides: TGTGCCAGCAGTTACAGCGGGGGAAATTACGAGCAGTACTTC. Translating gives CASSYSGGNYEQYF.

This chain uses TRBV7-2 with TRBJ1-4, with no clear D. The CDR3 totals 15 residues. The germline gives CDR1 SGHTA, CDR2 FQGNSA. Trimming stripped 6 bases from V and 0 bases from J, with 11 bases between. The CDR3, as DNA: TGTGCCAGCAGGACGGGAAGCGCAACTAATGAAAAACTGTTTTTT. It is translated as CASRTGSATNEKLFF.

In nucleotides, the CDR3 is TGTGCCTGGAGAAGCCAGGTTATTGGCGAGCAGTACTTC. Translating gives CAWRSQVIGEQYF. The chain employs TRBV30 and TRBJ2-7; D not resolved. V was pared by 3 bases and J by 6 bases, with 15 bases between. Germline CDR1 GTSNPN, CDR2 SVGIG (reference sequence). The CDR3 contains 13 residues.

The chain joins TRBV7-9 to TRBJ1-5; maybe TRBD1 (5 bases). CDR3 length: 15 amino acids. Germline lookup yields CDR1 SEHNR and CDR2 FQNEAQ (reference sequence). V gave up 5 bases and J gave up 7 bases, with 18 bases separating them. CDR3 DNA sequence: TGTGCCAGCAGCGACCGGGACGCCGAAGGCCAGCCCCAGCATTTT. It yields the protein CASSDRDAEGQPQHF.

The gene calls are TRBV7-2 and TRBJ1-5, with D possibly TRBD1 on 5 matching bases. Germline loops: CDR1 SGHTA, CDR2 FQGNSA. Trimming took 4 bases from V and 2 from J, leaving 12 bases between them. The CDR3 length is 15 residues. DNA for the CDR3: TGTGCCAGCAGCTCACTCCGGGACGGCAATCAGCCCCAGCATTTT. It translates to CASSSLRDGNQPQHF.

This chain connects TRBV20-1 to TRBJ2-4; 7 bases match TRBD2. The DNA end lines up better with TRBJ2-7; the J call may be wrong. Germline V gene lookup returns CDR1 DFQATT and CDR2 SNEGSKA (reference sequence). The CDR3 has 14 amino acids. CDR3 bases: TGCAGTGCTAGAGATAGCGGGCAGACCTACGAGCAGTACTTC. Translated: CSARDSGQTYEQYF.

The CDR3 coding sequence is TGTGCCAGCAGAGGGACAGCCATGGATACGCAGTATTTT. The encoded protein is CASRGTAMDTQYF. V and J are TRBV6-5 and TRBJ2-3; TRBD1 agrees at 7 bases. This CDR3 region has 13 residues. Unmatched junction bases numbered 6, after V lost 6 bases and J lost 6 bases. Germline V gives CDR1 MNHEY, CDR2 SVGAGI.